A single sample is the source of the 21 T cell receptor beta chains below, sequenced in a study of blood T cells in healthy people across ages. The second PCR ran roughly 7 to 12 cycles with a sample-barcoded 5' primer and J-beta primers. TCRdb passed the 5' RACE reads through MiXCR, listing each CDR3 protein once. The sample consists of about 1.4 million distinct CDR3 sequences, 59% of them appearing once. Sequencing was carried out using blood. The receptors come from a man aged 18-30 years in good health.

This clonotype came up once. An end of the junction differs from the germline gene, which may be a read error. The chain uses TRBV6-6 and TRBJ2-5; 9 bases line up with TRBD1. Germline CDR1 MNHNY, CDR2 SVGAGI (reference sequence). There are 15 residues in the CDR3. Written as DNA, the CDR3 is TGTGCCAGCAGCGACAGGGGGGATTCCCAAGAGCCCCAGTACTTC. This encodes CASSDRGDSQEPQYF.

The V call is TRBV18, the J call TRBJ2-3, with TRBD2 matching over 7 bases. V was pared by 6 bases and J by 2 bases, with 5 bases of the junction left unmatched. The CDR3 runs 14 residues. Germline V gene lookup returns CDR1 KGHSH and CDR2 LQKENI. The CDR3 region has the DNA TGTGCCAGCTCGCGTGGGACTAACACAGATACGCAGTATTTT. It codes for CASSRGTNTDTQYF.

Comment on this clonotype: A much larger clone differs by one base, so this may be a read error. The chain is built from TRBV28 and TRBJ2-3, with D maybe TRBD2 (8 bases). This CDR3 is built from 16 residues. Looked up from germline, CDR1 is MDHEN and CDR2 is SYDVKM. CDR3 loop: CASRRTGAGGTDTKYF. DNA for the CDR3: TGTGCCAGCAGAAGAACAGGGGCGGGAGGCACAGATACGAAGTATTTT.

The chain combines TRBV14 with TRBJ2-1, with 7 bases fitting TRBD2. The CDR3 runs to 13 residues. V shed 3 bases and J 14 bases; nucleotides not matched to a gene: 10. Germline V gene lookup returns CDR1 SGHDN and CDR2 FVKESK. CDR3 region: CASSHPRSGGEFF. The CDR3 nucleotides read TGTGCCAGCAGCCACCCTAGGTCGGGGGGAGAGTTCTTC.

The V and J genes are TRBV4-1 and TRBJ2-7, with 7 bases fitting TRBD1. V was pared by 1 base and J by 2 bases, with 5 bases of the junction left unmatched. Germline values: CDR1 MGHRA, CDR2 YSYEKL. The CDR3 is 15 residues long. The CDR3 DNA reads TGCGCCAGCAGCCAAGGAGGACAGGTAGCCTACGAGCAGTACTTC. It specifies CASSQGGQVAYEQYF.

The chain recombines TRBV29-1 with TRBJ2-7; 8 bases map to TRBD1. The J call may be wrong; the DNA end is better matched by TRBJ2-5. This CDR3 contains 14 residues. Looked up from germline, CDR1 is SQVTM and CDR2 is ANQGSEA. This CDR3 reads CSVGPTGAVETQYF. CDR3 nucleotides: TGCAGCGTTGGGCCGACAGGGGCGGTAGAGACCCAGTACTTC.

In its sample, this clonotype was seen a few times. Written as DNA, the CDR3 is TGTGCCAGCAGCCAACCCGACAGGGTCTACGAGCAGTACTTC. It yields the protein CASSQPDRVYEQYF. The V call is TRBV12-3 or TRBV12-4, the J call TRBJ2-7; 7 bases are shared with TRBD1. V dropped 6 bases and J dropped 3; count of bases not matched to a gene: 8. CDR3 length equals 14 residues.

The V call is TRBV7-6, the J call TRBJ1-1, with 7 positions matching TRBD1. Germline CDR1 is SGHVS and CDR2 is FNYEAQ. This CDR3 has 16 residues. V dropped 2 bases and J dropped 1; count of bases not matched to a gene: 7. The CDR3 spells CASSLKPWDRNTEAFF. CDR3 nucleotide sequence: TGTGCCAGCAGCTTAAAACCCTGGGACAGGAACACTGAAGCTTTCTTT. Complete variable domain (other parts from reference TRBV7-6 and TRBJ1-1): GAGVSQSPRYKVTKRGQDVALRCDPISGHVSLYWYRQALGQGPEFLTYFNYEAQQDKSGLPNDRFSAERPEGSISTLTIQRTEQRDSAMYRCASSLKPWDRNTEAFFGQGTRLTVV.

The chain employs TRBV5-1 and TRBJ1-2, with TRBD1 matching 10 bases. The CDR3 is 14 residues long. The germline gives CDR1 SGHRS, CDR2 YFSETQ. V lost 4 bases and J lost 4; bases outside the gene matches: 4. In DNA form, the CDR3 reads TGCGCCAGCAGCGAGGGACAGGGGTCCTATGGCTACACCTTC. Encoded protein: CASSEGQGSYGYTF.

This clonotype was recorded a few times. The chain employs TRBV29-1 and TRBJ2-3; D is possibly TRBD2 (6 bases). Germline V gene lookup returns CDR1 SQVTM and CDR2 ANQGSEA. The V end was cut by 7 bases, the J end by 3 bases, with 17 bases between. This CDR3 has 14 amino acids. The CDR3 region is CSARLGEATDTQYF. As DNA, the CDR3 is TGCAGCGCCCGGCTAGGGGAGGCTACAGATACGCAGTATTTT.

The chain links TRBV4-2 to TRBJ2-2, with D possibly being TRBD1 (6 bases). CDR1 LGHNA and CDR2 YNFKEQ come from the germline V gene. The germline V and J ends were trimmed by 4 bases and 2 bases, with 11 bases remaining between them. The CDR3 covers 15 residues. This chain's CDR3 is CASSRDMSNTGELFF. As DNA, the CDR3 is TGTGCCAGCAGCCGGGACATGTCAAACACCGGGGAGCTGTTTTTT.

In its sample, this clonotype was seen many times. This chain links TRBV6-2 or TRBV6-3 with TRBJ2-7, with D maybe TRBD2 (6 bases). The V and J ends lost 5 bases and 0 bases respectively, with 11 bases between them. Germline V CDR1 and CDR2: MNHEY, SVGEGT. There are 14 residues in the CDR3. The CDR3 nucleotides are TGTGCCAGCAGTCCTAGCGCGAGCTCCTACGAGCAGTACTTC. This codes for CASSPSASSYEQYF.

The genes are TRBV5-1 and TRBJ2-5; 10 bases align to TRBD2. Germline V gene sequence: CDR1 SGHRS, CDR2 YFSETQ. This CDR3 is built from 20 residues. J was trimmed by 1 base and V by 5 bases; bases with no gene match: 20. CDR3 residues: CASSYPRTLIAGGTQETQYF. As DNA, the CDR3 is TGCGCCAGCAGTTATCCGCGGACACTTATAGCGGGGGGCACCCAAGAGACCCAGTACTTC.

The V call is TRBV4-1, the J call TRBJ1-2; D ambiguous. The V and J ends lost 2 bases and 2 bases respectively, with 12 bases between them. The CDR3 extends over 15 amino acids. Germline V gives CDR1 MGHRA, CDR2 YSYEKL. CDR3: CASSQPGRTNYGYTF. The CDR3, as DNA: TGCGCCAGCAGCCAACCCGGACGGACGAACTATGGCTACACCTTC.

In this sample, this clonotype turned up a few times. The gene calls are TRBV9 and TRBJ1-2; D not certain. Germline V lookup: CDR1 SGDLS, CDR2 YYNGEE. The V and J ends lost 0 bases and 3 bases respectively, with 6 bases between them. CDR3 length: 13 residues. CDR3 in DNA: TGTGCCAGCAGCGTAGATGACGACTATGGCTACACCTTC. This encodes CASSVDDDYGYTF.

This clonotype was counted a few times. J is TRBJ2-7 and V is TRBV29-1; weak D call: TRBD2 (5 bases). This CDR3 has 13 amino acids. V shed 7 bases and J shed 0 bases, with 13 bases lying between them. CDR1 is SQVTM, CDR2 ANQGSEA, per germline. DNA of the CDR3: TGCAGCGCCCGTCGAGAGGGCTCCTACGAGCAGTACTTC. Translating it yields CSARREGSYEQYF.

This clonotype was recorded only once. The V and J genes are TRBV3-1 and TRBJ2-5; weak D call: TRBD1 (5 bases). Trimming cost V 3 bases and J 3 bases, with 5 bases left between them. The germline gives CDR1 LGHDT, CDR2 YNNKEL (reference sequence). The CDR3 is 12 amino acids. Here the CDR3 reads CASSQTEETQYF. The CDR3 nucleotides are TGTGCCAGCAGCCAGACAGAAGAGACCCAGTACTTC.

The J gene is TRBJ2-7, the V gene TRBV20-1; 10 bases map to TRBD2. CDR1 is DFQATT and CDR2 is SNEGSKA in the germline V gene (reference sequence). Germline trimming cut 1 base from V and 3 bases from J; bases unmatched to any gene: 6. This CDR3 region has 15 residues. The CDR3: CSARAEASGSYEQYF. As DNA, the CDR3 is TGCAGTGCTAGAGCAGAGGCTAGCGGGAGCTACGAGCAGTACTTC.

This clonotype was counted between two and nine times. This chain connects TRBV20-1 to TRBJ2-7; D unclear. The CDR3 runs to 12 residues. V was trimmed by 4 bases and J by 3 bases, leaving 10 bases between them. Germline values: CDR1 DFQATT, CDR2 SNEGSKA (reference sequence). CDR3 residues: CSATDSNYEQYF. CDR3 sequence (DNA): TGCAGTGCTACCGACTCGAACTACGAGCAGTACTTC.

V and J are TRBV5-6 and TRBJ1-6; D gene ambiguous. V was shortened by 2 bases and J by 7 bases, with 7 bases between the two germline ends. CDR1 is SGHDT and CDR2 is YYEEEE in the germline V gene. The CDR3 totals 13 residues. The CDR3 nucleotides are TGTGCCAGCAGCTTTCCAGACAATTCACCCCTCCACTTT. Protein sequence: CASSFPDNSPLHF.

The count of this clonotype is one. V usage is TRBV14 and J usage is TRBJ2-5; TRBD2 matches at 10 bases. CDR1 and CDR2 (germline): SGHDN, FVKESK. V shed 5 bases and J 9 bases; nucleotides not matched to a gene: 12. The CDR3 length is 15 residues. The CDR3 DNA reads as TGTGCCAGCAGCGAGATGGAGCTAGCGGGAGATGCCCAGTACTTC. Amino acids: CASSEMELAGDAQYF.